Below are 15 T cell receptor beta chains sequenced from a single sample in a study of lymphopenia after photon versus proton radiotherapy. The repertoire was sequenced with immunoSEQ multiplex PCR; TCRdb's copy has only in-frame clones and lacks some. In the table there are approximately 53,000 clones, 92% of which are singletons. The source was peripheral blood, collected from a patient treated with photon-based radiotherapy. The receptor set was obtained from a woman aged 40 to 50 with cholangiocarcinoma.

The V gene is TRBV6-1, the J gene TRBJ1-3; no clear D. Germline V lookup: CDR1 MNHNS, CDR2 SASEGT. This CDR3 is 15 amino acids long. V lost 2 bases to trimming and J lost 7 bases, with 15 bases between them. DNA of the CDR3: TGTGCCAGCAGTGAATCGGCCGGGTTTGGGAACACCATATATTTT. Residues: CASSESAGFGNTIYF.

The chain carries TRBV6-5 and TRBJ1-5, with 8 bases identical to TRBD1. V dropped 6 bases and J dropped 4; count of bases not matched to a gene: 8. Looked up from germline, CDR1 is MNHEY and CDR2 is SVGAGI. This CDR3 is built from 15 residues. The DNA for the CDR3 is TGTGCCAGCAGCTCCGGACAGGGTTGGAATCAGCCCCAGCATTTT. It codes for CASSSGQGWNQPQHF.

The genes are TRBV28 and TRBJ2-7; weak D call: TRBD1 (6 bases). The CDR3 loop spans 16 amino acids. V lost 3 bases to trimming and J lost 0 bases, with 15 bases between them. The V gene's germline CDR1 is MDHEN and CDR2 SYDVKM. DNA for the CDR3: TGTGCCAGCAGTTTCGCCAAGACAGGCAGCTCCTACGAGCAGTACTTC. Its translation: CASSFAKTGSSYEQYF.

CDR3 sequence: CASSYAQGYETQYF. The CDR3 DNA is TGTGCCAGCAGTTACGCACAGGGCTATGAGACCCAGTACTTC. V usage is TRBV6-5 and J usage is TRBJ2-5; a possible D gene is TRBD1 (6 bases). The germline V gene encodes CDR1 MNHEY and CDR2 SVGAGI. V lost 2 bases, J lost 5 bases, and 12 bases lay in between. The CDR3 is 14 residues long.

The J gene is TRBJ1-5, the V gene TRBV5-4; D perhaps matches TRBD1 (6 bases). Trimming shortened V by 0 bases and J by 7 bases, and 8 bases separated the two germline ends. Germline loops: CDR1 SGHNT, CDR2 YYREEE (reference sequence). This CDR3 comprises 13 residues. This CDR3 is CASSLEGGQPQHF. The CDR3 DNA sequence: TGTGCCAGCAGCTTGGAGGGGGGACAGCCCCAGCATTTT.

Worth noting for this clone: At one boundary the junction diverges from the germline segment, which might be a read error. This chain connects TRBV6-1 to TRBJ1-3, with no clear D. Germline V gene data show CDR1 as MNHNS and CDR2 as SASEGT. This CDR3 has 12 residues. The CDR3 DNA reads TGTGCCAGCAGTGAAGCGAACGGGAGTCGGGATTTT. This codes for CASSEANGSRDF.

The CDR3 loop is CASSPQTGGPSSYEQYF. DNA for the CDR3: TGTGCCAGCTCACCACAAACAGGGGGCCCTAGCTCCTACGAGCAGTACTTC. The rearrangement uses TRBV18 and TRBJ2-7, with 9 bases aligning to TRBD1. The length of the CDR3 is 17 residues. Germline CDR1 and CDR2: KGHSH and LQKENI. V was pared by 1 base and J by 0 bases, with 7 bases of the junction left unmatched.

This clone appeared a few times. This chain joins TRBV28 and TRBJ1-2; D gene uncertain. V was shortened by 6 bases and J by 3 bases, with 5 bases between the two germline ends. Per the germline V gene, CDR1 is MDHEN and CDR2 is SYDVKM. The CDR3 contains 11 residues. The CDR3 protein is CASSPDYGYTF. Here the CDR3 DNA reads TGTGCCAGCAGCCCCGACTATGGCTACACCTTC.

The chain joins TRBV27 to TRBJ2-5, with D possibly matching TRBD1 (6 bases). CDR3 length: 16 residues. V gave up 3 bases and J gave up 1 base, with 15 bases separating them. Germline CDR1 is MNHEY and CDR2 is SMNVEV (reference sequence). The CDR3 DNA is TGTGCCAGCAGTTTCGGGGCAGGGGTAGGCCAAGAGACCCAGTACTTC. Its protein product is CASSFGAGVGQETQYF.

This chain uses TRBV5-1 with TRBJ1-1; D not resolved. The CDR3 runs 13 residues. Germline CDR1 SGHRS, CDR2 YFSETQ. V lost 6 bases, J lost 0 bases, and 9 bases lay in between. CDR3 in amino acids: CASTPGVNTEAFF. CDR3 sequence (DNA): TGCGCCAGCACCCCGGGCGTGAACACTGAAGCTTTCTTT.

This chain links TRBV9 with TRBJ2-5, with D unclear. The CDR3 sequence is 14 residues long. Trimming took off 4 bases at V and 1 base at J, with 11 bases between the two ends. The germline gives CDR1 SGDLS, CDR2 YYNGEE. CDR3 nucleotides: TGTGCCAGCAGCCCGGGCAGCGTCCAAGAGACCCAGTACTTC. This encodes CASSPGSVQETQYF.

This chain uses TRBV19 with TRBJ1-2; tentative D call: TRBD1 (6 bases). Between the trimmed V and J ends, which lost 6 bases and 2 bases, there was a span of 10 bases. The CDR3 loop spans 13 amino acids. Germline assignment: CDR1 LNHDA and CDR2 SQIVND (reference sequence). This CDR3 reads CASSETGNYGYTF. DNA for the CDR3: TGTGCCAGTAGCGAAACAGGGAACTATGGCTACACCTTC.

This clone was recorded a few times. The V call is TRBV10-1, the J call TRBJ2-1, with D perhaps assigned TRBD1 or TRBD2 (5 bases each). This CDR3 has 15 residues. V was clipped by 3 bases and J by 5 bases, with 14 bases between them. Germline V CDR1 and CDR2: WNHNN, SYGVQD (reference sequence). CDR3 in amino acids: CASSDYQLGDNEQFF. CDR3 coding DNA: TGCGCCAGCAGTGATTATCAGCTGGGGGACAATGAGCAGTTCTTC.

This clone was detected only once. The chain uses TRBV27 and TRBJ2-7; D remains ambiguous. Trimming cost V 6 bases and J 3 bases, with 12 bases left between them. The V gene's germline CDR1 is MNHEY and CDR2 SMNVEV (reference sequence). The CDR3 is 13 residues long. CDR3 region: CASRLHRGYEQYF. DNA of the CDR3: TGTGCCAGCAGGCTCCACCGTGGCTACGAGCAGTACTTC.

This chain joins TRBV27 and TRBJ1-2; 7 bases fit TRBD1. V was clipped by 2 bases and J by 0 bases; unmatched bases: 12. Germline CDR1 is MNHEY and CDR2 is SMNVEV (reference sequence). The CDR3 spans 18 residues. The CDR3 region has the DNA TGTGCCAGCAGTTTAAAGACTCCAGGACAGGTCACTAACTATGGCTACACCTTC. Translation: CASSLKTPGQVTNYGYTF.